These 14 T cell receptor beta chains came from one sample sequenced in a study of cytomegalovirus exposure and HLA in healthy donors. Vbeta (60) and Jbeta (13) primers were used in the PCR. Some clones are missing from TCRdb's copy, which holds only in-frame ones; the method was immunoSEQ multiplex PCR. The data hold roughly 140,000 clones, with roughly 68% observed a single time. Material for sequencing was PBMCs. The receptors stem from a man aged 55 to 70 in good health and CMV-seronegative.

The V and J genes are TRBV19 and TRBJ1-4, with D perhaps matching TRBD1 (5 bases). V gave up 3 bases and J gave up 0 bases, with 11 bases separating them. This CDR3 contains 16 residues. CDR1 LNHDA and CDR2 SQIVND come from the germline V gene (reference sequence). This chain's CDR3 is CASSMGRAPTNEKLFF. The CDR3 nucleotides read TGTGCCAGTAGTATGGGCAGGGCACCAACTAATGAAAAACTGTTTTTT. Full variable domain (remainder filled in from reference TRBV19 and TRBJ1-4): DGGITQSPKYLFRKEGQNVTLSCEQNLNHDAMYWYRQDPGQGLRLIYYSQIVNDFQKGDIAEGYSVSREKKESFPLTVTSAQKNPTAFYLCASSMGRAPTNEKLFFGSGTQLSVL.

The chain uses TRBV28 and TRBJ1-1, with unresolved D. Trimming removed 8 bases at V and 1 base at J, with 11 bases between. This CDR3 region has 13 residues. CDR1 MDHEN and CDR2 SYDVKM come from the germline V gene. The chain's CDR3 is CASEAIKNTEAFF. The CDR3 region has the DNA TGTGCCAGCGAGGCCATTAAGAACACTGAAGCTTTCTTT.

The chain combines TRBV19 with TRBJ1-3; 9 bases line up with TRBD1. The CDR3 runs 16 residues. CDR1 is LNHDA, CDR2 SQIVND, per germline (reference sequence). The V gene end was trimmed by 5 bases and the J gene end by 1 base; junction bases not matched to a gene: 6. CDR3 sequence: CASSPPDRGSGNTIYF. In nucleotides, the CDR3 is TGTGCCAGTAGTCCCCCGGACAGGGGATCTGGAAACACCATATATTTT.

The chain carries TRBV30 and TRBJ2-3, with TRBD1 matching over 7 bases. Germline values: CDR1 GTSNPN, CDR2 SVGIG (reference sequence). J lost 0 bases, V lost 4 bases, and 4 bases had no gene match. This CDR3 region has 14 residues. DNA for the CDR3: TGTGCCTGGACTAGGGGACAGAGCACAGATACGCAGTATTTT. This codes for CAWTRGQSTDTQYF.

The chain recombines TRBV6-6 with TRBJ2-7; TRBD1 matches 7 bases. The CDR3 length is 13 residues. V lost 7 bases and J lost 3; bases outside the gene matches: 6. The germline V gene encodes CDR1 MNHNY and CDR2 SVGAGI (reference sequence). CDR3 protein: CASTMTGIYEQYF. DNA for the CDR3: TGTGCCAGCACCATGACAGGGATCTACGAGCAGTACTTC.

The CDR3 reads CASSPRSGLAGYYEQYF. In DNA, the CDR3 is TGTGCCAGCAGCCCGCGGTCGGGACTAGCGGGATATTACGAGCAGTACTTC. The chain recombines TRBV21-1 with TRBJ2-7; the table assigns TRBD2, which was not confirmed against the DNA. TRBV21-1 is an annotated pseudogene. CDR3 length: 17 residues.

This clone occurred a few times. J is TRBJ2-2 and V is TRBV9, with 14 positions matching TRBD2. The CDR3 runs to 17 residues. The germline CDR1 and CDR2 sequences are SGDLS and YYNGEE. V dropped 3 bases and J dropped 1; count of bases not matched to a gene: 2. CDR3 sequence reads: CASSDGLAGGNTGELFF. The CDR3 DNA reads as TGTGCCAGCAGCGACGGACTAGCGGGAGGGAACACCGGGGAGCTGTTTTTT.

CDR3 coding DNA: TGTGCCAGCAGCGCCTTCCGGGGACAGGGGTACTTGGAGACCCAGTACTTC. The encoded protein is CASSAFRGQGYLETQYF. The V gene is TRBV5-8, the J gene TRBJ2-5; 10 nucleotides line up with TRBD1. J was trimmed by 5 bases and V by 4 bases; bases with no gene match: 14. Germline CDR1 SGHTS, CDR2 YDEGEE. This CDR3 comprises 17 residues.

The V and J genes are TRBV5-1 and TRBJ1-5, with TRBD1 matching over 9 bases. V lost 3 bases, J lost 7 bases, and 8 bases stayed unmatched. Germline V gene data show CDR1 as SGHRS and CDR2 as YFSETQ. The CDR3 covers 15 residues. The CDR3 here is CASSSTGGAGQPQHF. Written as DNA, the CDR3 is TGCGCCAGCAGCTCCACAGGGGGCGCTGGGCAGCCCCAGCATTTT.

V usage is TRBV28 and J usage is TRBJ2-7; 7 nucleotides agree with TRBD2. CDR1 MDHEN and CDR2 SYDVKM come from the germline V gene. This CDR3 contains 15 residues. Trimming at V came to 1 base and at J to 3 bases, leaving 6 bases not matched to a gene. The CDR3: CASSLSEPSGYEQYF. The CDR3, as DNA: TGTGCCAGCAGTTTATCAGAGCCTAGCGGCTACGAGCAGTACTTC.

The chain employs TRBV4-2 and TRBJ2-7; 10 nucleotides line up with TRBD2. Germline CDR1 is LGHNA and CDR2 is YNFKEQ. The CDR3 has 17 amino acids. V lost 4 bases to trimming and J lost 3 bases; unmatched junction nucleotides: 12. The CDR3 coding sequence is TGTGCCAGCAGCCCCCTTAACCTAGCGGGAGTGGGCTACGAGCAGTACTTC. It is translated as CASSPLNLAGVGYEQYF.

Concerning this clone: At one of its ends the junction is not consistent with the germline gene, which may arise from a read error. The rearrangement uses TRBV6-1 and TRBJ1-6; the match to TRBD1 covers 8 bases. The CDR3 has 10 amino acids. Germline CDR1 and CDR2: MNHNS and SASEGT. The CDR3 DNA reads as TGTGCCAGCAGTGATAAGGACAGGGTTTTT. Protein: CASSDKDRVF.

V usage is TRBV30 and J usage is TRBJ2-1, with 7 bases aligning to TRBD2. The germline CDR1 and CDR2 sequences are GTSNPN and SVGIG (reference sequence). The length of the CDR3 is 16 residues. Trimming at V came to 2 bases and at J to 4 bases, leaving 11 bases not matched to a gene. CDR3 nucleotides: TGTGCCTGGAGTAGAATCATAGGGGAGGGGTACAATGAGCAGTTCTTC. This codes for CAWSRIIGEGYNEQFF.

The chain carries TRBV7-2 and TRBJ2-1, with D possibly being TRBD2 (6 bases). Germline assignment: CDR1 SGHTA and CDR2 FQGNSA. The ends were cut back, 1 base at V and 10 bases at J, with 17 bases in the middle. The CDR3 length is 15 residues. CDR3 nucleotide sequence: TGTGCCAGCAGCTTAGATATATCCGCGGCGGGAGAGCAGTTCTTC. It encodes CASSLDISAAGEQFF.